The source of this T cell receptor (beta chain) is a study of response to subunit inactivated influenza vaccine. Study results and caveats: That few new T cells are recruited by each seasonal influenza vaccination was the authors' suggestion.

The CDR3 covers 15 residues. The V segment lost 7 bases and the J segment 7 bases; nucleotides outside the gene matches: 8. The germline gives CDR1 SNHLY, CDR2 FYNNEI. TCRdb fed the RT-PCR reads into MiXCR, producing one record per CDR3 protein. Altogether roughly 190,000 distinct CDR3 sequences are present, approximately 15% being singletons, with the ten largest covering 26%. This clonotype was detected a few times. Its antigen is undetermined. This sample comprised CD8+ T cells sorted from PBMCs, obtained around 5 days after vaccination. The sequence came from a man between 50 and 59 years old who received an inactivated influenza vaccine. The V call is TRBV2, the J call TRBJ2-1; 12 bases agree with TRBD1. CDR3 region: CASMPGQGALNEQFF. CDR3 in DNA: TGTGCCAGCATGCCGGGACAGGGGGCATTGAATGAGCAGTTCTTC.